Presented here are 2 T cell receptor beta chains from one specimen sequenced in a study of blood T cell repertoires in COVID-19. Using immunoSEQ multiplex PCR, the repertoire was profiled, and TCRdb retains in-frame clones only, with some absent. The table includes hundreds of thousands of clones, around 85% detected once. Sequencing used PBMCs or T cells enriched from blood (not recorded which). The receptors were sampled from a woman aged 40 to 50 with acute COVID-19.

The rearrangement uses TRBV15 and TRBJ1-5, with 7 nucleotides matching TRBD1. CDR1 is LNHNV and CDR2 is YYDKDF in the germline V gene (reference sequence). Trimming cost V 0 bases and J 1 base; bases outside gene matches: 3. The CDR3 contains 16 residues. CDR3: CATSRDPGQSNQPQHF. CDR3 nucleotide sequence: TGTGCCACCAGCAGAGATCCGGGACAGAGCAATCAGCCCCAGCATTTT.

The CDR3 coding sequence is TGTGCCAGCTCACAGGGGAAAGCAAATGGCTACACCTTC. Translated: CASSQGKANGYTF. V is TRBV18 and J is TRBJ1-2; possible D gene TRBD1, 5 bases. Looked up from germline, CDR1 is KGHSH and CDR2 is LQKENI. This CDR3 has 13 residues. The germline V and J ends were trimmed by 4 bases and 6 bases, with 12 bases remaining between them.